This TCR beta chain was observed in a study of blood T cell repertoires in COVID-19. Study as a whole: COVID-19 samples, acute and convalescent, were from the United States, Italy and Spain. T cells, B-cell-depleted T cells, or PBMCs provided the cDNA or gDNA that served as material.

CDR1 is MDHEN, CDR2 SYDVKM, per germline. V gave up 6 bases and J gave up 11 bases; unmatched junction bases: 9. This CDR3 has 12 residues. Methods used by the authors: Amplification of reference gene primers provided the estimated nucleated cell counts. Using immunoSEQ multiplex PCR, the repertoire was profiled, and TCRdb retains in-frame clones only, with some absent. V and J calls plus clone size are reproduced from that table; the DNA served to infer D and trimming. The table lists about 280,000 clones, approximately 85% of them singletons, with approximately 5.1% in the top ten. The sequenced sample was peripheral blood. The J gene is TRBJ2-7, the V gene TRBV28; TRBD2 matches 8 bases. The TCR sequence derives from a man aged 50 to 59 with active or convalescent COVID-19. CDR3 nucleotides: TGTGCCAGCAGACGACCGGGGGGGATTAAGTACTTC. Protein sequence: CASRRPGGIKYF.